The text below deals with one T cell receptor (beta chain). The sample comes from a study of blood T cell repertoires in COVID-19. The V segment lost 8 bases and the J segment 5 bases; nucleotides outside the gene matches: 4. The CDR3 is 12 residues long. Germline CDR1 LNHDA, CDR2 SQIVND (reference sequence). TCRdb keeps only in-frame clones here, not all; method: immunoSEQ multiplex PCR. The table has 300,000 to 450,000 clones, around nine tenths seen once. Everyone who took part was 18 to 89 years old, and they came from about 23 US areas. Participant-given clinical history determined each cohort assignment.

The receptor's source is a woman aged 30 to 39 who had been exposed to COVID-19. The chain has TRBV19 and TRBJ1-2; 8 bases fit TRBD1. Specimen: PBMCs or T cells enriched from blood (not recorded which). This CDR3 is CASATGGYGYTF. The CDR3 coding sequence is TGTGCCAGTGCTACAGGGGGGTATGGCTACACCTTC.